The 23 T cell receptor beta chains below come from one sample, sequenced in a study of blood T cell repertoires in COVID-19. Assay: immunoSEQ multiplex PCR; the TCRdb copy retains only in-frame clones and omits some. The top ten clones hold approximately 5% of a sample with approximately 300,000 clones, approximately 89% of them seen once. The sample comprised PBMCs or T cells enriched from blood (not recorded which). The origin of the receptors is a woman in her twenties or thirties who had recovered from COVID-19.

This clone was observed once. The chain is built from TRBV6-1 and TRBJ2-3; 12 nucleotides line up with TRBD2. With V trimmed by 4 bases and J by 6 bases, 11 bases remained unmatched. CDR3 length: 17 residues. Germline loops: CDR1 MNHNS, CDR2 SASEGT. DNA of the CDR3: TGTGCCAGCAGTGCATTCCGACTAGCGGGGGCCGGGGATACGCAGTATTTT. Amino acids: CASSAFRLAGAGDTQYF.

The rearrangement links TRBV9 to TRBJ1-1, with a weak D call TRBD1 (5 bases). This CDR3 region has 15 residues. From germline, CDR1 is SGDLS and CDR2 YYNGEE. Trimming shortened V by 4 bases and J by 4 bases, and 17 bases separated the two germline ends. CDR3 DNA: TGTGCCAGCAGCATACAGGTTTCTCCGGGCACTGAAGCTTTCTTT. Translation gives CASSIQVSPGTEAFF.

The chain combines TRBV6-2 or TRBV6-3 with TRBJ1-2; tentatively, D is TRBD1 (5 bases). CDR1 is MNHEY and CDR2 is SVGEGT in the germline V gene. V was trimmed by 0 bases and J by 6 bases, leaving 11 bases between them. This CDR3 contains 14 residues. CDR3 loop: CASSYSPGVDGYTF. Written as DNA, the CDR3 is TGTGCCAGCAGTTACTCGCCGGGGGTTGATGGCTACACCTTC.

CDR3 in DNA: TGCAGCGTGGGGCCCATGGCGGGGGAAAAACTGTTTTTT. Protein product: CSVGPMAGEKLFF. The chain uses TRBV29-1 and TRBJ1-4; D possibly corresponds to TRBD1 (5 bases). V gave up 6 bases and J gave up 8 bases, with 16 bases separating them. The CDR3 spans 13 residues. Looked up from germline, CDR1 is SQVTM and CDR2 is ANQGSEA.

The chain couples TRBV12-3 or TRBV12-4 to TRBJ1-1, with 9 bases identical to TRBD1. The CDR3 is 13 residues long. J was trimmed by 3 bases and V by 6 bases; bases with no gene match: 2. CDR3 residues: CASSRDRDTEAFF. CDR3 DNA sequence: TGTGCCAGCAGCCGGGACAGGGACACTGAAGCTTTCTTT.

The rearrangement links TRBV3-1 (or the pseudogene TRBV3-2) to TRBJ1-1, with 7 positions matching TRBD1. Germline lookup yields CDR1 LGHDT and CDR2 YNNKEL (reference sequence). There are 14 residues in the CDR3. V trimming: 4 bases; J trimming: 4 bases; junction bases outside the gene matches: 6. The CDR3 region has the DNA TGTGCCAGCAGCCCCGGGCAGGGGGGCACTGAAGCTTTCTTT. Encoded protein: CASSPGQGGTEAFF.

In DNA form, the CDR3 reads TGTGCCAGCAGCTTAGGTCCGAGCACAGATACGCAGTATTTT. Protein product: CASSLGPSTDTQYF. This chain links TRBV7-8 with TRBJ2-3; no firm D call. The germline gives CDR1 SGHVS, CDR2 FQNEAQ. The CDR3 totals 14 residues. With 1 base removed from V and 0 bases from J, the gap between germline ends came to 5 bases. The variable domain in full, with the rest retrieved from reference TRBV7-8 and TRBJ2-3, is GAGVSQSPRYKVAKRGQDVALRCDPISGHVSLFWYQQALGQGPEFLTYFQNEAQLDKSGLPSDRFFAERPEGSVSTLKIQRTQQEDSAVYLCASSLGPSTDTQYFGPGTRLTVL.

The V and J genes are TRBV18 and TRBJ2-3, with D unclear. The germline gives CDR1 KGHSH, CDR2 LQKENI. V was clipped by 3 bases and J by 4 bases, with 8 bases between them. The CDR3 contains 13 residues. The CDR3 coding sequence is TGTGCCAGCTCACCGTCCGGGTCAGATACGCAGTATTTT. This translates into CASSPSGSDTQYF.

V usage is TRBV7-9 and J usage is TRBJ1-2; D call uncertain. Germline-derived CDR1 and CDR2 are SEHNR and FQNEAQ (reference sequence). Trimming removed 2 bases from V and 6 bases from J, with 13 bases in between. CDR3 size: 14 residues. The CDR3 here is CASSLTGVAHGYTF. DNA of the CDR3: TGTGCCAGCAGCTTAACCGGGGTCGCGCATGGCTACACCTTC. The full variable domain, rest sourced from reference TRBV7-9 and TRBJ1-2, is DTGVSQNPRHKITKRGQNVTFRCDPISEHNRLYWYRQTLGQGPEFLTYFQNEAQLEKSRLLSDRFSAERPKGSFSTLEIQRTEQGDSAMYLCASSLTGVAHGYTFGSGTRLTVV.

The CDR3 protein is CASRGLRGSPLHF. In DNA, the CDR3 is TGTGCCAGCAGAGGACTCCGGGGTTCACCCCTCCACTTT. This sequence joins TRBV6-5 and TRBJ1-6; D gene ambiguous. The V and J ends lost 6 bases and 9 bases respectively, with 12 bases between them. The germline V gene has CDR1 MNHEY and CDR2 SVGAGI. CDR3 size: 13 residues.

The chain recombines TRBV4-3 with TRBJ1-6, with D possibly TRBD1 on 5 matching bases. CDR1 and CDR2 (germline): LGHNA, YSLEER. V was trimmed by 0 bases and J by 4 bases, leaving 10 bases between them. The CDR3 length is 16 residues. DNA for the CDR3: TGCGCCAGCAGCCAAGATCGCGACAGATATAATTCACCCCTCCACTTT. Protein sequence: CASSQDRDRYNSPLHF.

This chain connects TRBV5-1 to TRBJ2-7; 11 nucleotides agree with TRBD1. After removal of 7 bases from V and 1 base from J, the junction contained 4 bases not matched to a gene. The CDR3 sequence is 14 residues long. Looked up from germline, CDR1 is SGHRS and CDR2 is YFSETQ. CDR3 DNA: TGCGCCAGCCACGGACAGGGGGCATCCTACGAGCAGTACTTC. Residues: CASHGQGASYEQYF. Using reference TRBV5-1 and TRBJ2-7 for the parts outside the CDR3, the full variable domain is KAGVTQTPRYLIKTRGQQVTLSCSPISGHRSVSWYQQTPGQGLQFLFEYFSETQRNKGNFPGRFSGRQFSNSRSEMNVSTLELGDSALYLCASHGQGASYEQYFGPGTRLTVT.

The J gene is TRBJ1-3, the V gene TRBV10-3, with D uncertain. The germline gives CDR1 ENHRY, CDR2 SYGVKD. The CDR3 totals 13 residues. With 11 bases removed from V and 0 bases from J, the gap between germline ends came to 11 bases. The CDR3 region is CAGLEGSGNTIYF. The CDR3 coding sequence is TGTGCCGGACTTGAGGGCTCTGGAAACACCATATATTTT.

The rearrangement links TRBV24-1 to TRBJ2-1; possibly TRBD1 for D (6 bases). Per germline, CDR1 KGHDR and CDR2 SFDVKD. The CDR3 contains 16 residues. V lost 4 bases to trimming and J lost 9 bases, with 21 bases between them. In nucleotides, the CDR3 is TGTGCCACCAGTGACCTCGGGGTACAGGGTATTTCTGAGCAGTTCTTC. Its translation is CATSDLGVQGISEQFF.

The chain uses TRBV5-4 and TRBJ1-2; possibly TRBD1 for D (6 bases). Germline CDR1 is SGHNT and CDR2 is YYREEE (reference sequence). This CDR3 spans 14 amino acids. Trimming took 4 bases from V and 4 from J, leaving 14 bases between them. The CDR3 nucleotides read TGTGCCAGCAGCCCCACAGGGTCCGGCTATGGCTACACCTTC. This codes for CASSPTGSGYGYTF. Full variable domain (rest looked up from reference TRBV5-4 and TRBJ1-2): ETGVTQSPTHLIKTRGQQVTLRCSSQSGHNTVSWYQQALGQGPQFIFQYYREEENGRGNFPPRFSGLQFPNYSSELNVNALELDDSALYLCASSPTGSGYGYTFGSGTRLTVV.

The chain joins TRBV11-1 to TRBJ1-3; D unresolved. There are 15 residues in the CDR3. V was trimmed by 5 bases and J by 0 bases, leaving 11 bases between them. Germline V CDR1 and CDR2: SGHAT, FQDESV (reference sequence). The CDR3: CASSATRSSGNTIYF. CDR3 sequence (DNA): TGTGCCAGCAGCGCCACGCGCTCCTCTGGAAACACCATATATTTT.

V is TRBV7-9 and J is TRBJ1-2, with TRBD1 identical over 10 bases. The CDR3 extends over 14 amino acids. CDR1 is SEHNR and CDR2 is FQNEAQ in the germline V gene (reference sequence). Losses at the gene ends were 5 bases for V and 7 bases for J; bases not matched to a gene: 7. The CDR3: CASSPRTGGFGYTF. The CDR3 DNA sequence: TGTGCCAGCAGCCCTCGGACAGGGGGATTTGGCTACACCTTC. The full variable domain, with the rest looked up from reference TRBV7-9 and TRBJ1-2, is DTGVSQNPRHKITKRGQNVTFRCDPISEHNRLYWYRQTLGQGPEFLTYFQNEAQLEKSRLLSDRFSAERPKGSFSTLEIQRTEQGDSAMYLCASSPRTGGFGYTFGSGTRLTVV.

CDR3 amino acids: CASSFGQAKLFF. The CDR3 DNA reads TGTGCCAGCAGCTTCGGACAAGCGAAACTGTTTTTT. The chain links TRBV5-4 to TRBJ1-4, with D perhaps TRBD1 (5 bases). CDR1 and CDR2 from the germline V gene are SGHNT and YYREEE (reference sequence). V lost 2 bases and J lost 11, with 10 bases in between. The CDR3 has 12 residues. Supplemented by reference TRBV5-4 and TRBJ1-4, the full variable domain reads ETGVTQSPTHLIKTRGQQVTLRCSSQSGHNTVSWYQQALGQGPQFIFQYYREEENGRGNFPPRFSGLQFPNYSSELNVNALELDDSALYLCASSFGQAKLFFGSGTQLSVL.

The chain has TRBV19 and TRBJ2-7; 9 bases are a match to TRBD1. V lost 6 bases, J lost 4 bases, and 10 bases stayed unmatched. This CDR3 is built from 15 residues. Germline assignment: CDR1 LNHDA and CDR2 SQIVND (reference sequence). The CDR3 nucleotides are TGTGCCAGTAGCCTATCCGGGACAGGGACTTACGAGCAGTACTTC. Protein sequence: CASSLSGTGTYEQYF.

This chain links TRBV7-9 with TRBJ2-5, with D possibly being TRBD1 (5 bases). In germline, CDR1 is SEHNR, CDR2 FQNEAQ (reference sequence). This CDR3 region has 17 residues. The germline V and J ends were trimmed by 2 bases and 5 bases, with 21 bases remaining between them. Here the CDR3 DNA reads TGTGCCAGCAGCTTATTTGCGGTGGTCAGGGTTGGCGAGACCCAGTACTTC. Protein product: CASSLFAVVRVGETQYF.

V usage is TRBV28 and J usage is TRBJ1-1; D unresolved. Germline CDR1 and CDR2: MDHEN and SYDVKM. The CDR3 is 18 amino acids. Trimming removed 6 bases from V and 1 base from J, with 24 bases in between. The CDR3 region is CASRAYSHPGRPNTEAFF. As DNA, the CDR3 is TGTGCCAGCAGGGCTTACTCACACCCAGGTAGGCCGAACACTGAAGCTTTCTTT.

The chain employs TRBV6-5 and TRBJ2-7; TRBD2 aligns across 9 bases. There are 15 residues in the CDR3. CDR1 is MNHEY and CDR2 is SVGAGI in the germline V gene. Unmatched junction bases numbered 8, after V lost 2 bases and J lost 6 bases. The DNA for the CDR3 is TGTGCCAGCAGTTACGGTAGCGGGGGAACGGGCGAGCAGTACTTC. It yields the protein CASSYGSGGTGEQYF.

This chain connects TRBV6-5 to TRBJ2-2, with TRBD1 matching over 8 bases. The V gene's germline CDR1 is MNHEY and CDR2 SVGAGI. CDR3 size: 15 residues. The V segment lost 5 bases and the J segment 2 bases; nucleotides outside the gene matches: 4. The CDR3 nucleotides read TGTGCCAGCAGTCGACAGGGGACTAACACCGGGGAGCTGTTTTTT. It codes for CASSRQGTNTGELFF.